What follows are 13 T cell receptor beta chains derived from one specimen sequenced in a study of T cell clones after liver transplantation. The table came from immunoSEQ multiplex PCR; TCRdb's copy has only in-frame clones and leaves some out. The top ten hold about a third of the sample, which has approximately 19,000 clones, over 75% seen once. The sequencing here drew on CD8+ T cells from blood, taken 48 months after liver transplant. These receptors were collected from a human patient who received a liver transplant. Some T cells here may be from the graft donor.

This sequence joins TRBV6-5 and TRBJ2-5; possible D gene TRBD2, 6 bases. CDR1 and CDR2 from the germline V gene are MNHEY and SVGAGI. The CDR3 is made up of 14 amino acids. Trimming removed 5 bases from V and 2 bases from J, with 12 bases in between. CDR3 residues: CASSPRDGQETQYF. In DNA form, the CDR3 reads TGTGCCAGCAGTCCGCGGGACGGTCAAGAGACCCAGTACTTC.

This clone came up once. The chain is built from TRBV4-1 and TRBJ1-4; D is possibly TRBD1 (5 bases). The CDR3 is made up of 17 amino acids. The V end was cut by 1 base, the J end by 3 bases, with 15 bases between. Per the germline V gene, CDR1 is MGHRA and CDR2 is YSYEKL. As DNA, the CDR3 is TGCGCCAGCAGCCAAGGGGGCCAGGTGGAAGCTAATGAAAAACTGTTTTTT. Its translation is CASSQGGQVEANEKLFF.

The chain carries TRBV5-1 and TRBJ2-7, with 8 nucleotides matching TRBD1. The CDR3 extends over 15 amino acids. V gave up 4 bases and J gave up 2 bases; unmatched junction bases: 8. Germline assignment: CDR1 SGHRS and CDR2 YFSETQ. The CDR3 DNA reads as TGCGCCAGCAGCGGACAGGGCCTCGGTGCCTACGAGCAGTACTTC. Protein: CASSGQGLGAYEQYF.

V and J are TRBV5-6 and TRBJ1-2, with 7 nucleotides matching TRBD1. Germline V CDR1 and CDR2: SGHDT, YYEEEE. With V trimmed by 3 bases and J by 4 bases, 6 bases remained unmatched. CDR3 size: 14 residues. CDR3 in amino acids: CASSWGAGGYGYTF. For the CDR3, the DNA is TGTGCCAGCAGCTGGGGAGCAGGGGGCTATGGCTACACCTTC. Full variable domain (rest looked up from reference TRBV5-6 and TRBJ1-2): DAGVTQSPTHLIKTRGQQVTLRCSPKSGHDTVSWYQQALGQGPQFIFQYYEEEERQRGNFPDRFSGHQFPNYSSELNVNALLLGDSALYLCASSWGAGGYGYTFGSGTRLTVV.

The chain joins TRBV11-3 to TRBJ2-1; 7 nucleotides align to TRBD1. This CDR3 has 15 residues. Germline V gene data show CDR1 as SGHNT and CDR2 as YENEEA. With V trimmed by 6 bases and J by 7 bases, 12 bases remained unmatched. CDR3 in amino acids: CASRDPGQPRNEQFF. In nucleotides, the CDR3 is TGTGCCAGCAGAGATCCGGGACAGCCCAGGAATGAGCAGTTCTTC.

This clone has more than one count but fewer than ten. The rearrangement joins TRBV6-1 to TRBJ2-7, with D possibly being TRBD2 (6 bases). Trimming left V 1 base short and J 1 base short, with 20 bases between. CDR3 length: 18 amino acids. CDR1 and CDR2 (germline): MNHNS, SASEGT. This CDR3 is CASSEGPRGRVPSYEQYF. The CDR3 region has the DNA TGTGCCAGCAGTGAAGGGCCGCGGGGCAGGGTGCCTTCCTACGAGCAGTACTTC.

The CDR3, as DNA: TGTGCCAGCAGCTTAGGACCCCAGGATTACACTGAAGCTTTCTTT. Protein: CASSLGPQDYTEAFF. The V call is TRBV7-6, the J call TRBJ1-1; unclear D gene. CDR1 and CDR2 from the germline V gene are SGHVS and FNYEAQ. V gave up 1 base and J gave up 3 bases, with 12 bases separating them. The CDR3 consists of 15 residues.

The chain uses TRBV6-6 and TRBJ1-4, with 8 bases lining up with TRBD1. The CDR3 extends over 16 amino acids. Per the germline V gene, CDR1 is MNHNY and CDR2 is SVGAGI (reference sequence). Trimming cost V 5 bases and J 5 bases; bases outside gene matches: 10. CDR3: CASSPQTGGANEKLFF. The CDR3 bases are TGTGCCAGCAGTCCTCAAACAGGGGGGGCGAATGAAAAACTGTTTTTT.

The chain combines TRBV5-4 with TRBJ1-6; TRBD1 matches at 8 bases. Losses at the gene ends were 2 bases for V and 9 bases for J; bases not matched to a gene: 4. The germline gives CDR1 SGHNT, CDR2 YYREEE (reference sequence). CDR3 length equals 14 residues. Here the CDR3 reads CASSLGQGSSPLHF. For the CDR3, the DNA is TGTGCCAGCAGCTTAGGACAGGGTAGTTCACCCCTCCACTTT.

This clone was recorded only once. The V gene is TRBV5-1, the J gene TRBJ2-1; 9 bases match TRBD1. The germline gives CDR1 SGHRS, CDR2 YFSETQ. The CDR3 extends over 14 amino acids. V lost 2 bases, J lost 7 bases, and 4 bases stayed unmatched. The CDR3 is CASSFGQGRNEQFF. DNA of the CDR3: TGCGCCAGCAGCTTTGGACAGGGGAGGAATGAGCAGTTCTTC.

The chain uses TRBV4-1 and TRBJ1-4, with D possibly matching TRBD1 (6 bases). The CDR3 sequence is 18 residues long. The V end lost 5 bases, the J end lost 7 bases, and 26 bases lay between the germline ends. Germline CDR1 is MGHRA and CDR2 is YSYEKL. Written as DNA, the CDR3 is TGCGCCAGCAGCGTTAAGGGGGGACTAGGGGCCCTAAGTGAAAAACTGTTTTTT. It yields the protein CASSVKGGLGALSEKLFF.

The chain employs TRBV9 and TRBJ1-1; the D gene is possibly TRBD1 (5 bases). With 0 bases removed from V and 7 bases from J, the gap between germline ends came to 7 bases. CDR3 length: 12 amino acids. Germline loops: CDR1 SGDLS, CDR2 YYNGEE. The CDR3 protein is CASSVGDGEAFF. CDR3 coding DNA: TGTGCCAGCAGCGTAGGGGACGGTGAAGCTTTCTTT.

The V and J genes are TRBV27 and TRBJ2-7; D is perhaps TRBD1 or TRBD2 (5 bases each). The V end lost 6 bases, the J end lost 2 bases, and 23 bases lay between the germline ends. The germline gives CDR1 MNHEY, CDR2 SMNVEV (reference sequence). This CDR3 has 17 amino acids. This CDR3 reads CASRPVGVDMLTYEQYF. CDR3 nucleotides: TGTGCCAGCAGACCTGTGGGGGTAGACATGTTGACCTACGAGCAGTACTTC.